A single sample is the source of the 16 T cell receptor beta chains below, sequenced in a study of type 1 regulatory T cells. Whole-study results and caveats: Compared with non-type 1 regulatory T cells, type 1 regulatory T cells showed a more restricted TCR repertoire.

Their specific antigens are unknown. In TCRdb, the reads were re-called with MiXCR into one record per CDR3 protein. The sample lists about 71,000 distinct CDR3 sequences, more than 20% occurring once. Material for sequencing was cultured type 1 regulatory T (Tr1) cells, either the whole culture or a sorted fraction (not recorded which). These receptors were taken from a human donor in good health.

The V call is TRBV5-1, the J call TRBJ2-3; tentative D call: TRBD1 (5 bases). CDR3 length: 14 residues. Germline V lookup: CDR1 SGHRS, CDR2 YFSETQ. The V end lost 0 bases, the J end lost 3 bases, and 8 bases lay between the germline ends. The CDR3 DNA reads TGCGCCAGCAGCTTGGCTCGGACAACAGATACGCAGTATTTT. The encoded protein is CASSLARTTDTQYF.

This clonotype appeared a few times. CDR3 DNA sequence: TGTGCCAGCAGTACCGGGTTAGCGGCCCCCTACGAGCAGTACTTC. Residues: CASSTGLAAPYEQYF. The rearrangement links TRBV7-2 to TRBJ2-7; tentatively, D is TRBD2 (6 bases). Per germline, CDR1 SGHTA and CDR2 FQGNSA. Trimming stripped 6 bases from V and 2 bases from J, with 17 bases between. This CDR3 has 15 amino acids.

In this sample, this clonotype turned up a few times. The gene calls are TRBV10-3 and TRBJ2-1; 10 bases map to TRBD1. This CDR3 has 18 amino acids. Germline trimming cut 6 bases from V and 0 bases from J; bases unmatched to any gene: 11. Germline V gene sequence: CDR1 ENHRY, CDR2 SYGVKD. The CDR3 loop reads CAIRAGTGEGSSYNEQFF. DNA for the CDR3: TGTGCCATCAGGGCCGGGACAGGGGAGGGGAGCTCCTACAATGAGCAGTTCTTC.

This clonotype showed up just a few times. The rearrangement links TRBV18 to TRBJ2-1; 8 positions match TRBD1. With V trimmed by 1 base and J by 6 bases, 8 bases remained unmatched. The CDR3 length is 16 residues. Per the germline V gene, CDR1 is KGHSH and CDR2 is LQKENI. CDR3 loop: CASSPRAGGLSNEQFF. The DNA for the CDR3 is TGTGCCAGCTCACCACGGGCAGGGGGCCTTAGCAATGAGCAGTTCTTC.

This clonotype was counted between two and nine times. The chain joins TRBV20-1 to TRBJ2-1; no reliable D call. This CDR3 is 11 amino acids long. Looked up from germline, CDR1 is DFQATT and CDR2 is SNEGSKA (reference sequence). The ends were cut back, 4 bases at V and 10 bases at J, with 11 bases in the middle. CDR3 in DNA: TGCAGTGCTAACGGGCGGTGGGAGCAGTTCTTC. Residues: CSANGRWEQFF.

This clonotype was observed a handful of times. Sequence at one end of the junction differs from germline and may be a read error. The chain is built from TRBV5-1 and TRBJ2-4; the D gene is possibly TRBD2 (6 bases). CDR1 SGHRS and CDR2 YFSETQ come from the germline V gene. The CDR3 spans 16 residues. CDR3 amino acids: CAGSFRGGIRDSIQYF. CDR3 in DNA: TGCGCCGGCAGCTTTCGAGGCGGGATAAGGGATAGTATTCAGTACTTC.

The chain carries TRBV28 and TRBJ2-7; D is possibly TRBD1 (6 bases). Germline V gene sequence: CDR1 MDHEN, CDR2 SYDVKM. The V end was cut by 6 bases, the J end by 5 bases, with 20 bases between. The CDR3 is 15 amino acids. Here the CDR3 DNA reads TGTGCCAGCAGCCCTGCCCCGAGGGGGAACAACGAGCAGTACTTC. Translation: CASSPAPRGNNEQYF. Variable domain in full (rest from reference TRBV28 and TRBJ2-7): DVKVTQSSRYLVKRTGEKVFLECVQDMDHENMFWYRQDPGLGLRLIYFSYDVKMKEKGDIPEGYSVSREKKERFSLILESASTNQTSMYLCASSPAPRGNNEQYFGPGTRLTVT.

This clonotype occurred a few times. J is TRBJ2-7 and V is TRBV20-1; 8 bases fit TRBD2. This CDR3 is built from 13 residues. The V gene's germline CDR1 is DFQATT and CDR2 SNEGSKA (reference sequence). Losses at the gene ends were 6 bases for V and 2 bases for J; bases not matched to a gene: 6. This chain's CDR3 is CSATGGNTYEQYF. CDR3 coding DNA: TGCAGTGCAACGGGAGGGAACACCTACGAGCAGTACTTC.

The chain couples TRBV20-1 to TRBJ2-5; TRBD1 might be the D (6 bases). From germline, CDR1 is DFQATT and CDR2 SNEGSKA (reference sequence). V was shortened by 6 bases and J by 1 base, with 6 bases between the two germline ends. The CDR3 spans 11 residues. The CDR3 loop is CSATGQETQYF. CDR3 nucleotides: TGCAGTGCGACAGGCCAAGAGACCCAGTACTTC.

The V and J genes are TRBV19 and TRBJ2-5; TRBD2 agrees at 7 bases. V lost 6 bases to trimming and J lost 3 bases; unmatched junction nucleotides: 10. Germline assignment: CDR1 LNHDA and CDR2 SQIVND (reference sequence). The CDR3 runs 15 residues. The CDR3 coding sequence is TGTGCCAGTAGGCAGCCAGGAAGCGGGGAAGAGACCCAGTACTTC. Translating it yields CASRQPGSGEETQYF.

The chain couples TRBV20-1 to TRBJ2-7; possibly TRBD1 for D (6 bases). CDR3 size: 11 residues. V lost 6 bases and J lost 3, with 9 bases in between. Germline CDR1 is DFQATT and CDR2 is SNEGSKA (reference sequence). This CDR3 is CSAGAHYEQYF. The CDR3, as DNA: TGCAGTGCGGGGGCCCACTACGAGCAGTACTTC.

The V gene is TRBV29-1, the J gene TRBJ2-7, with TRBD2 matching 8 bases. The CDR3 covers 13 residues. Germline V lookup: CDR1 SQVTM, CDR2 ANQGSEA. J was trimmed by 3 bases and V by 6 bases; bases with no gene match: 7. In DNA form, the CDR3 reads TGCAGCGTCAACCTAGCGGGTGTCTACGAGCAGTACTTC. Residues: CSVNLAGVYEQYF.

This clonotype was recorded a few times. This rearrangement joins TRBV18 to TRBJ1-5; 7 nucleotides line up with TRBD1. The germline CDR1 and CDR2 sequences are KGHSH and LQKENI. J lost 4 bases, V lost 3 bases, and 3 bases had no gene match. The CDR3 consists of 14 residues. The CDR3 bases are TGTGCCAGCTCACCGGCGGGACAGAATCAGCCCCAGCATTTT. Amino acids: CASSPAGQNQPQHF. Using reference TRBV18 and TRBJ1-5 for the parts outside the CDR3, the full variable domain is NAGVMQNPRHLVRRRGQEARLRCSPMKGHSHVYWYRQLPEEGLKFMVYLQKENIIDESGMPKERFSAEFPKEGPSILRIQQVVRGDSAAYFCASSPAGQNQPQHFGDGTRLSIL.

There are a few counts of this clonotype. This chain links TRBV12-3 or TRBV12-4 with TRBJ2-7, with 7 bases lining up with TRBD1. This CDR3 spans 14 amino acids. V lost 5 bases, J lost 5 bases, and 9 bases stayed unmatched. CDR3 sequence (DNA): TGTGCCAGCAGTGGCCTGACAGGGTTAGACGAGCAGTACTTC. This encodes CASSGLTGLDEQYF.

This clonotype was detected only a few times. DNA for the CDR3: TGTGCCAGCAGCTTAAAGCCAGCAGACAATCAGCCCCAGCATTTT. Translated, it gives CASSLKPADNQPQHF. The V and J genes are TRBV7-2 and TRBJ1-5; D is uncertain. Looked up from germline, CDR1 is SGHTA and CDR2 is FQGNSA. The V end was cut by 2 bases, the J end by 3 bases, with 11 bases between. The CDR3 sequence is 15 residues long.

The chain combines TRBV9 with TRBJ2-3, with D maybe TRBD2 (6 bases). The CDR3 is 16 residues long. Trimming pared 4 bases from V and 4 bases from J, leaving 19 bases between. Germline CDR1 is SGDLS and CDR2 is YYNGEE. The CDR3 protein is CASSRVSGPYSDTQYF. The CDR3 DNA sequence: TGTGCCAGCAGCCGGGTTAGCGGTCCCTACTCAGATACGCAGTATTTT.